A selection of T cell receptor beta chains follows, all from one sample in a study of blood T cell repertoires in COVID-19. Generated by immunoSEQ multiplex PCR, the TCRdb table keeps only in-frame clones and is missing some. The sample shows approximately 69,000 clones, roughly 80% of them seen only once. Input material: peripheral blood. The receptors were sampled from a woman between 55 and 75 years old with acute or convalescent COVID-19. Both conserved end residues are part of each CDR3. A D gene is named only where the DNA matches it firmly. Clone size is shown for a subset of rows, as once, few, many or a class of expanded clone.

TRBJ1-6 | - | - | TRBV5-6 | TGTGCCAGCTCGAGGGTGTCCTATAATTCACCCCTCCACTTT | CASSRVSYNSPLHF
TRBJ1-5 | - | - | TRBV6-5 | TGTGCCAGCAGGTTAAGGGGTGGCAATCAGCCCCAGCATTTT | CASRLRGGNQPQHF
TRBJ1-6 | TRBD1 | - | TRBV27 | TGTGCCAGCAGTTCCGGACAGGGCAACTCACCCCTCCACTTT | CASSSGQGNSPLHF
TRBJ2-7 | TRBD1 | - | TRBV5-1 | TGCGCCAGCAGCGCGAAAACCGGGACAGACCCGAGGGAGCAGTACTTC | CASSAKTGTDPREQYF
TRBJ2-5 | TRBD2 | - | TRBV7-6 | TGTGCCAGCAGCTTAAGTCTAGCGGGGGATTCAGGGGAGACCCAGTACTTC | CASSLSLAGDSGETQYF
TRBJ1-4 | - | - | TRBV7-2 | TGTGCCAGCAGCTTGCGGCGAACTAATGAAAAACTGTTTTTT | CASSLRRTNEKLFF
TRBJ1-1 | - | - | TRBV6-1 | TGTGCCAGCAGTGAAATCGGCACTGAAGCTTTCTTT | CASSEIGTEAFF
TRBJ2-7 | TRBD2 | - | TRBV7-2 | TGTGCCAGCAGTACGCGGGGGGCCAAGTACGAGCAGTACTTC | CASSTRGAKYEQYF
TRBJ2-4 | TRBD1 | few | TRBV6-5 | TGTGCCAGCAGGGGACAGGGTTTAGCCAAAAACATTCAGTACTTC | CASRGQGLAKNIQYF
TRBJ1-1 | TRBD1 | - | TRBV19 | TGTGCCAGTAGTGCACCGGGACAGGCGAACACTGAAGCTTTCTTT | CASSAPGQANTEAFF
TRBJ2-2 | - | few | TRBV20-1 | TGCAGTGCTAGTTTTGGGGGCCGGGGCGGGGAGCTGTTTTTT | CSASFGGRGGELFF
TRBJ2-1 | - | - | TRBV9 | TGTGCCAAGGCGCGTAGATGCGGTGAGCAGTTCTTC | CAKARRCGEQFF
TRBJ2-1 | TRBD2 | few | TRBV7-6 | TGTGCCAGCAGCTTAACAGCGGGAGGGTACAATGAGCAGTTCTTC | CASSLTAGGYNEQFF
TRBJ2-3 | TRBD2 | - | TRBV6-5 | TGTGCCAGCAGGCCAGGGACTAGCGGGGGGACGCAGTATTTT | CASRPGTSGGTQYF
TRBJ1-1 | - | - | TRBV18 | TGTGCCAGCTCTCCCCAGGGGAACACTGAAGCTTTCTTT | CASSPQGNTEAFF
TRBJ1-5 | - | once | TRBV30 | TGTGCCTGGAGTTTACAGGCGGATCAGCCCCAGCATTTT | CAWSLQADQPQHF
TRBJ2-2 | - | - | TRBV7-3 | TGTGCCAGCAGCTTAGGTCTACTCACCGGGGAGCTGTTTTTT | CASSLGLLTGELFF
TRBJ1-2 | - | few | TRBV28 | TGTGCCAGCAGTTTGCCCATAGTCTATGGCTACACCTTC | CASSLPIVYGYTF
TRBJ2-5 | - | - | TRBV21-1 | TGTGCCAGCAGCAAAGACCGGGACAGGGGGCAAGAGACCCAGTACTTC | CASSKDRDRGQETQYF
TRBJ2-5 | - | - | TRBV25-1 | TGTGCCAGCAGTGCTCTTGGGATCAGCGGCCAAGAGACCCAGTACTTC | CASSALGISGQETQYF
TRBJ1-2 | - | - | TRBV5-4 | TGTGCCAGCAGCAAGGGGGTTGACAGAAACTATGGCTACACCTTC | CASSKGVDRNYGYTF
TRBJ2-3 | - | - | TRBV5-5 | TGTGCCAGCAGCTTGGAGTGGGGGGGCCCCACAGATACGCAGTATTTT | CASSLEWGGPTDTQYF
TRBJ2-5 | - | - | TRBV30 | TGTGCCTGGAGTGACGGGGTGACACCTGGGCTGTCCCAAGAGACCCAGTACTTC | CAWSDGVTPGLSQETQYF
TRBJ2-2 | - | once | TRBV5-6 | TGTGCCAGCAGCGTTAACTCGTACAGGAACACCGGGGAGCTGTTTTTT | CASSVNSYRNTGELFF
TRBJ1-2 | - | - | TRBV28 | TGTGCCAGCAGTTTTCATCCGGGGTTCGGCTACACCTTC | CASSFHPGFGYTF
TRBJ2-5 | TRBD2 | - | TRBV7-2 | TGTGCCAGCAGCCCTGAGGGAACGGGGGGGCCGAAGACCCAGTACTTC | CASSPEGTGGPKTQYF
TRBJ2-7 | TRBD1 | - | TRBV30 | TGTGCCTGGTTCCCGAAGGACAGGTTAAACGAGCAGTACTTC | CAWFPKDRLNEQYF
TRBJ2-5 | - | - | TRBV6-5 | TGTGCCAGCAGTCCGAGCGCGAGCCAAGAGACCCAGTACTTC | CASSPSASQETQYF
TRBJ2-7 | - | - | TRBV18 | TGTGCCAGCTCACCCACCTACGAGCAGTACTTC | CASSPTYEQYF
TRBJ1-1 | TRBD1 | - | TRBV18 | TGTGCCAGCTCTCCCGGACAGGGGGCAGTAACGACTGAAGCTTTCTTT | CASSPGQGAVTTEAFF
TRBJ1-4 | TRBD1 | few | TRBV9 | TGTGCCAGCAGCGTAGACAGCGACAGGGCTAATGAAAAACTGTTTTTT | CASSVDSDRANEKLFF
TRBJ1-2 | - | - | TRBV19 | TGTGCCAGTAGCCGACCGATCCTCTACCGGGACACTAACTATGGCTACACCTTC | CASSRPILYRDTNYGYTF
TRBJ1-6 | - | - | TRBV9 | TGTGCCAGCAGCCCGCGATCGGGTCTGAATTCACCCCTCCACTTT | CASSPRSGLNSPLHF
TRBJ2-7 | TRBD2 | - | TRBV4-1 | TGCGCCAGCAGCCAAAATCTAGCGGCGTCCTACGAGCAGTACTTC | CASSQNLAASYEQYF
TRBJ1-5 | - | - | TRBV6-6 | TGTGCCAGCAGCAACGGGGGTTATAGCAATCAGCCCCAGCATTTT | CASSNGGYSNQPQHF
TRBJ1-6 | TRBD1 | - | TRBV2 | TGTGCCAGCAGATACGACAGGGGTTCCTATAATTCACCCCTCCACTTT | CASRYDRGSYNSPLHF
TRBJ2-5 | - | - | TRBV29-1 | TGCAGCGTTGAAGATCTAGACAGCCGGGAGACCCAGTACTTC | CSVEDLDSRETQYF
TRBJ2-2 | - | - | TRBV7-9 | TGTGCCAGCAGCCTAAGAACAGGGTCCGCCGGGGAGCTGTTTTTT | CASSLRTGSAGELFF
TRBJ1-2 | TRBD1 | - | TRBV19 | TGTGCCAGTACGGGTCCGGGACAGGGGCTGGGTGGCTACACCTTC | CASTGPGQGLGGYTF
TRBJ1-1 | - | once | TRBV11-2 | TGTGCCAGCAGCCCGCGTTTGGGCAGGGGAAGCACTGAAGCTTTCTTT | CASSPRLGRGSTEAFF